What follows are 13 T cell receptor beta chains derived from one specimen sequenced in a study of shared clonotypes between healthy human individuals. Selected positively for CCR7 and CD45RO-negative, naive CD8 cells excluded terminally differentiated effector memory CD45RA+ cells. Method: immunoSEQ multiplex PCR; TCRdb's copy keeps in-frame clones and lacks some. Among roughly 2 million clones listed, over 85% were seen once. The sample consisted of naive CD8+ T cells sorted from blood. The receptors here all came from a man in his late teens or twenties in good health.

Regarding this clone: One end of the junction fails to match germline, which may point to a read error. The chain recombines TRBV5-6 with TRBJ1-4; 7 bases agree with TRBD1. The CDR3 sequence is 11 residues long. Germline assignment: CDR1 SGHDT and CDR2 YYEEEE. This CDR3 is CASIQGLNGIF. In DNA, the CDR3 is TGTGCCAGCATACAGGGGCTTAACGGGATTTTT.

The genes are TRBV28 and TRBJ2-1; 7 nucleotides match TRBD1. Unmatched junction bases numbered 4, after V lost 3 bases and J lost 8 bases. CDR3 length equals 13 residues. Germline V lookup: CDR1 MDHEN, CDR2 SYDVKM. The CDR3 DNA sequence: TGTGCCAGCAGTTTTAACAGGGGCGATGAGCAGTTCTTC. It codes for CASSFNRGDEQFF.

CDR3 in amino acids: CASSNGTGGPNQPQHF. The CDR3 DNA follows: TGTGCCAGCAGCAACGGGACAGGGGGACCCAATCAGCCCCAGCATTTT. The rearrangement links TRBV27 to TRBJ1-5, with 11 bases aligning to TRBD1. Germline CDR1 and CDR2: MNHEY and SMNVEV (reference sequence). The CDR3 sequence is 16 residues long. The V and J ends lost 6 bases and 3 bases, in that order; junction bases with no gene match: 7.

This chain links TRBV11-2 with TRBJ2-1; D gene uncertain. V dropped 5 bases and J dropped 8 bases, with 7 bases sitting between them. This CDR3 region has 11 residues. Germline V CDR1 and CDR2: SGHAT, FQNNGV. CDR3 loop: CASSLFDEQFF. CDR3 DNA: TGTGCCAGCAGCCTCTTCGATGAGCAGTTCTTC.

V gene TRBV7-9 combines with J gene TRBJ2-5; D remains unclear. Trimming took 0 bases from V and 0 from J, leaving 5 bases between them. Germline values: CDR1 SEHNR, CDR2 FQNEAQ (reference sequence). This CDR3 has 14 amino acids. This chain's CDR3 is CASSLADHQETQYF. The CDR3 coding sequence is TGTGCCAGCAGCTTAGCGGACCACCAAGAGACCCAGTACTTC.

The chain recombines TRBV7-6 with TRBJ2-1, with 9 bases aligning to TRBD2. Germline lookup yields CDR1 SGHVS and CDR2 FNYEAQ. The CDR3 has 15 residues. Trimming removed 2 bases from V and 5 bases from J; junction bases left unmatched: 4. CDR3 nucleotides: TGTGCCAGCAGCTTACAAGGGACTAGCCACAATGAGCAGTTCTTC. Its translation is CASSLQGTSHNEQFF.

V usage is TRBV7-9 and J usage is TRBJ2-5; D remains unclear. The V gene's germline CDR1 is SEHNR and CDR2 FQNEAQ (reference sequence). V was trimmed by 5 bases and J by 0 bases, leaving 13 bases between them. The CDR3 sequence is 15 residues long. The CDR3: CASSRLEEYQETQYF. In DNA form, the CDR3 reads TGTGCCAGCAGCCGATTAGAGGAATACCAAGAGACCCAGTACTTC.

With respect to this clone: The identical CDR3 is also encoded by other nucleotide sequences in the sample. The CDR3 region has the DNA TGTGCCAGCAGCCCCGGGGGCACTGAAGCTTTCTTT. Translating gives CASSPGGTEAFF. The rearrangement uses TRBV13 and TRBJ1-1; D might be TRBD1 (5 bases). The CDR3 contains 12 residues. Germline V gene sequence: CDR1 PRHDT, CDR2 FYEKMQ (reference sequence). V shed 5 bases and J shed 4 bases, with 8 bases lying between them.

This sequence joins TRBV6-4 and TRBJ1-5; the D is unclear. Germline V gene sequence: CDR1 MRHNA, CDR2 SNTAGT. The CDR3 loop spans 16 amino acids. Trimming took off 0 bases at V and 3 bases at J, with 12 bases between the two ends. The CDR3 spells CASSDSSRMDNQPQHF. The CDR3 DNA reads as TGTGCCAGCAGTGACTCGTCCCGAATGGACAATCAGCCCCAGCATTTT.

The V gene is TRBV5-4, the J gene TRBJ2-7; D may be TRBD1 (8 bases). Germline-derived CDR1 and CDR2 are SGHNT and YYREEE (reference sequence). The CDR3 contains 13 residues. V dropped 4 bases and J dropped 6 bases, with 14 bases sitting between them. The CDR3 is CASSATGEGEQYF. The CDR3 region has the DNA TGTGCCAGCAGCGCGACAGGGGAGGGCGAGCAGTACTTC.

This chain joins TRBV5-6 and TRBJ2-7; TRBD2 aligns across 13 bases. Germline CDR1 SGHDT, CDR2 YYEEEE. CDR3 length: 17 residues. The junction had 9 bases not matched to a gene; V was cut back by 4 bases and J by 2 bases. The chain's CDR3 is CASSVTSGGPPPYEQYF. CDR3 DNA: TGTGCCAGCAGCGTGACTAGCGGGGGGCCTCCGCCCTACGAGCAGTACTTC.

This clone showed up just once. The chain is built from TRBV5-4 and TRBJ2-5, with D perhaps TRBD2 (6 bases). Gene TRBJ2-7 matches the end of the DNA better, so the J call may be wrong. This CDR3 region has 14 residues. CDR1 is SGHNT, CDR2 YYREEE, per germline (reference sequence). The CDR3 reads CASSLYGSSYEQYF. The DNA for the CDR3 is TGTGCCAGCAGCTTATACGGGAGCTCCTACGAGCAGTACTTC.

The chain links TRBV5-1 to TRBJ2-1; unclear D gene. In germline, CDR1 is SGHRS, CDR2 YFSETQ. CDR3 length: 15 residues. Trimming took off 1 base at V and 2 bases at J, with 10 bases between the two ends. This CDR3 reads CASSLRIPTYNEQFF. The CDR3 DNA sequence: TGCGCCAGCAGCTTGAGGATTCCTACCTACAATGAGCAGTTCTTC.